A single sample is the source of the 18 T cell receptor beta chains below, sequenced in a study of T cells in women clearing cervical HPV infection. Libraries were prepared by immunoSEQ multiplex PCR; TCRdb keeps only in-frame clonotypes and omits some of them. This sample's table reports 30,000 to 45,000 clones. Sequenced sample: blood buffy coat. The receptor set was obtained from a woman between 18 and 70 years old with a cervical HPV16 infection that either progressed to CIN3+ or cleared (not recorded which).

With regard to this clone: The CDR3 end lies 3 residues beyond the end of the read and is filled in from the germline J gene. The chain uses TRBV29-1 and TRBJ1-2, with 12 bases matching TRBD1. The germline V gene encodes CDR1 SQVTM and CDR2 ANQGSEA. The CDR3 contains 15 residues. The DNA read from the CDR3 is TGCAGCGTTGTGTTGACCGGGACAGGGGGCTTCGAC. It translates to CSVVLTGTGGFD. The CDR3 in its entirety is CSVVLTGTGGFDYTF.

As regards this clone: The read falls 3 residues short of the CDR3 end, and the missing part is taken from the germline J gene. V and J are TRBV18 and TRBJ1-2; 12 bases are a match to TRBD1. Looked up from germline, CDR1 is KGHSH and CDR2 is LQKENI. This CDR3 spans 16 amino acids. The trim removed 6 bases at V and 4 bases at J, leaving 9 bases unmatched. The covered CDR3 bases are TGTGCCAGCTCGTCGGGACAGGGGGCCTTCATCTATGGC. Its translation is CASSSGQGAFIYG. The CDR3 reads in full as CASSSGQGAFIYGYTF.

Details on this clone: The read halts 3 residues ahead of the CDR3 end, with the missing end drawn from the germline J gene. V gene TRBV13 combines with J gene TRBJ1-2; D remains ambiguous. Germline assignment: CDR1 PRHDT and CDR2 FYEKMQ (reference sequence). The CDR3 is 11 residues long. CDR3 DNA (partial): TGTGCCAGCAGCTTGGACTCAGAC. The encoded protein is CASSLDSD. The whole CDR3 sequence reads CASSLDSDYTF.

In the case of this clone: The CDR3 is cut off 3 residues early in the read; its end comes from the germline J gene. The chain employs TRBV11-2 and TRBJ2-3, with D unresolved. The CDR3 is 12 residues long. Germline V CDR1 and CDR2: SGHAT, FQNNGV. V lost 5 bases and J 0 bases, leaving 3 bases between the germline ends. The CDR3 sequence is CASSPSTDTQYF. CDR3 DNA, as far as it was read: TGTGCCAGCAGCCCTAGCACAGATACG.

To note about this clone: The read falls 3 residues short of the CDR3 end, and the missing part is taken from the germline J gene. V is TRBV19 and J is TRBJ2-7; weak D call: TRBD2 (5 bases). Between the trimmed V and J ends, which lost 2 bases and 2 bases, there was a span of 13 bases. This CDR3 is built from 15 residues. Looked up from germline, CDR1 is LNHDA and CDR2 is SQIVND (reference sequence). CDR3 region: CASSIRASNAYEQYF. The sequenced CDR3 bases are TGTGCCAGTAGTATAAGGGCTAGCAACGCCTACGAG.

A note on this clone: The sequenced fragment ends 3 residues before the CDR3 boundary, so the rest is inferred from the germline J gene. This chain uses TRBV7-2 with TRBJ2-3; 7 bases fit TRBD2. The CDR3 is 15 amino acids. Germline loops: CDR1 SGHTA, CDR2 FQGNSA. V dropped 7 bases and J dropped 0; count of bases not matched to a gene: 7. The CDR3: CASIRGDLSTDTQYF. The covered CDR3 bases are TGTGCCAGCATCCGGGGGGACCTTAGCACAGATACG.

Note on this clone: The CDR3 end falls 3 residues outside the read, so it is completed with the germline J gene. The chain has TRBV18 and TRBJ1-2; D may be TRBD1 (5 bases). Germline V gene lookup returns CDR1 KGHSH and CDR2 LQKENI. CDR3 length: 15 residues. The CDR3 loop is CASSPEQGATYDYTF. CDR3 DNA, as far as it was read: TGTGCCAGCTCACCAGAACAAGGGGCCACTTACGAC.

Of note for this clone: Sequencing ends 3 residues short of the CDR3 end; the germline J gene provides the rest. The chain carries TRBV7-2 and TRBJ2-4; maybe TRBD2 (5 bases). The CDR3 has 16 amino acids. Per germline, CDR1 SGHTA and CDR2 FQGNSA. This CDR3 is CASSLASSGVNYGQYF. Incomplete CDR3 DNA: TGTGCCAGCAGCTTAGCCAGCTCCGGGGTAAACTATGGT.

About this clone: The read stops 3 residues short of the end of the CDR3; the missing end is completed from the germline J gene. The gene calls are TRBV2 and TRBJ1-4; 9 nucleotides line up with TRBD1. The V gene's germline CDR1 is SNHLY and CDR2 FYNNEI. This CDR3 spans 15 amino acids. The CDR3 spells CASRDRDRVNSPLFF. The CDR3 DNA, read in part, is TGTGCCAGCAGGGACCGGGACAGGGTTAATTCACCA.

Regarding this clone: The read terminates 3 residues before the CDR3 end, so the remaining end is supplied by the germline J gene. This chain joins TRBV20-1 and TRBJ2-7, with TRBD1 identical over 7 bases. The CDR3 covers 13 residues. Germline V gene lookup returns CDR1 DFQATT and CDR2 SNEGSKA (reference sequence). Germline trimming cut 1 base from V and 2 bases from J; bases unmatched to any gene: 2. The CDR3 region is CSARGQGPYEQYF. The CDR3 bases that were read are TGCAGTGCTAGAGGACAGGGCCCCTACGAG.

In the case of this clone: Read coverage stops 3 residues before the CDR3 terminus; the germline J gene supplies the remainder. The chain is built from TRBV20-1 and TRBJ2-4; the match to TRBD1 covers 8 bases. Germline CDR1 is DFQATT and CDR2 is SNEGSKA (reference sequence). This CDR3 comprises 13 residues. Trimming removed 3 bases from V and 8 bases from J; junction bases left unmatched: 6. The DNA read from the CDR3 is TGCAGTGCTAGGGGGACAGGTGTGGACATT. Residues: CSARGTGVDI. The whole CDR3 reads CSARGTGVDIQYF.

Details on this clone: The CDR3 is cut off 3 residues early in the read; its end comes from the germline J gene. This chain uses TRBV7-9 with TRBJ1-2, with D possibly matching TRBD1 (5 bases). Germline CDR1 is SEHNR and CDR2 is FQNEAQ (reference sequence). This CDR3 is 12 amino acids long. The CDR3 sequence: CASSSDIGVYTF. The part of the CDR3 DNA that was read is TGTGCCAGCAGCTCCGACATAGGGGTC.

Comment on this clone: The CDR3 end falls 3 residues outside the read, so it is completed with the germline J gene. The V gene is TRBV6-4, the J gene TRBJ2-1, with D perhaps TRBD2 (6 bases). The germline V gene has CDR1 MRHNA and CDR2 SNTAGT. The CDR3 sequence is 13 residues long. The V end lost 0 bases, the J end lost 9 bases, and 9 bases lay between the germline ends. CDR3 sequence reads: CASSDSGGREQFF. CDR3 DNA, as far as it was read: TGTGCCAGCAGTGACTCGGGGGGACGTGAG.

The CDR3 loop reads CASSIGDTQRGEQFF. The CDR3 DNA, read in part, is TGTGCCAGTAGTATCGGGGACACCCAAAGGGGTGAG. The chain employs TRBV19 and TRBJ2-1; D may be TRBD1 (6 bases). The CDR3 extends 3 residues past the end of the read, so its final part is completed from the germline J gene. There are 15 residues in the CDR3. V dropped 3 bases and J dropped 9 bases, with 18 bases sitting between them. Germline V gives CDR1 LNHDA, CDR2 SQIVND (reference sequence).

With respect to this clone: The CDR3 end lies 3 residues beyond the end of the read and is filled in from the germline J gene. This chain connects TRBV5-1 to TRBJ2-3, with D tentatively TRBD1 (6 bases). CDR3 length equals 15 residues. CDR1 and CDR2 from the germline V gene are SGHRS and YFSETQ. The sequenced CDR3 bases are TGCGCCAGCAGCGACCAGGGGCGCAGACAAGAGACG. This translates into CASSDQGRRQET. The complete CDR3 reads CASSDQGRRQETQYF. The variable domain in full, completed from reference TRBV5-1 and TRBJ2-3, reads KAGVTQTPRYLIKTRGQQVTLSCSPISGHRSVSWYQQTPGQGLQFLFEYFSETQRNKGNFPGRFSGRQFSNSRSEMNVSTLELGDSALYLCASSDQGRRQETQYFGPGTRLTVL.

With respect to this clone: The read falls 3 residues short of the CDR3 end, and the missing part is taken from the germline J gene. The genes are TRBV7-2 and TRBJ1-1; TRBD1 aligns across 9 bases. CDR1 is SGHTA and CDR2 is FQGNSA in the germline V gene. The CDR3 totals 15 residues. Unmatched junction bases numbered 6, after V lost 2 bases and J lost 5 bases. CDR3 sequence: CASSLRGQGRTEAFF. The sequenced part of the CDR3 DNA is TGTGCCAGCAGCTTACGAGGACAGGGGCGGACTGAA. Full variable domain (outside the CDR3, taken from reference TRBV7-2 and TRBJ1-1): GAGVSQSPSNKVTEKGKDVELRCDPISGHTALYWYRQSLGQGLEFLIYFQGNSAPDKSGLPSDRFSAERTGGSVSTLTIQRTQQEDSAVYLCASSLRGQGRTEAFFGQGTRLTVV.

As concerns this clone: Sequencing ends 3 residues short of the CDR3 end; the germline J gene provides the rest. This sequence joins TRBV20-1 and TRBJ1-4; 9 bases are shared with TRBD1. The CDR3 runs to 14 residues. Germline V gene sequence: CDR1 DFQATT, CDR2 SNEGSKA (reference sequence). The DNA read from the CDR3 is TGCAGTGCTAGCCAAGGGACAGGGAATTCACCA. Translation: CSASQGTGNSP. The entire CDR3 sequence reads CSASQGTGNSPLFF.

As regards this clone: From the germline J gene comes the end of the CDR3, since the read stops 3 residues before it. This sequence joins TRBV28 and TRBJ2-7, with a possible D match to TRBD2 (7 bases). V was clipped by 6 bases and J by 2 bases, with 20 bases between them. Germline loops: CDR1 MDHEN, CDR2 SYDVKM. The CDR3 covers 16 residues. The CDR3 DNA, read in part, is TGTGCCAGCAGCCCCCTTTGGGCGGGGGCAACCTACGAG. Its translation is CASSPLWAGATYE. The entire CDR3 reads CASSPLWAGATYEQYF.